In its sample, the clone carrying this T cell receptor beta chain was seen a few times. Its matching antigen is unknown. The sample comes from a study of identical twins. Overall study findings and caveats: Memory repertoires lacked the insertion deficit that abundant cord blood beta clonotypes showed.

Using its own MiXCR run on the 5' RACE reads, TCRdb lists one record per CDR3 protein. Among more than 350,000 distinct CDR3 sequences listed, 9% were seen once. The sample taken for sequencing was naive T cells sorted from blood. This clonotype originated in a woman aged 45-65 years in good health.

CDR3 in amino acids: CASTTGDRNTEAFF. The CDR3 nucleotides are TGTGCCAGCACAACGGGGGACAGAAACACTGAAGCTTTCTTT. The chain combines TRBV6-2 or TRBV6-3 with TRBJ1-1; TRBD1 matches at 7 bases. Germline V gene lookup returns CDR1 MNHEY and CDR2 SVGEGT. V shed 7 bases and J 2 bases; nucleotides not matched to a gene: 7. The CDR3 totals 14 residues.